The following is a T cell receptor (beta chain) sequence with its context. These data are taken from a study of blood T cell repertoires in COVID-19. Study overall: The origin of the acute and convalescent COVID-19 samples was the United States, Italy and Spain. T cells, B-cell-depleted T cells, or PBMCs provided the cDNA or gDNA that served as material.

V shed 6 bases, J shed 3 bases, and the junction held 4 bases outside the gene matches. The CDR3 runs 14 residues. The germline V gene has CDR1 MNHEY and CDR2 SVGAGI. Methods used by the authors: The authors estimated nucleated cell counts from reference gene primer amplification. Profiling relied on immunoSEQ multiplex PCR, and the TCRdb table lists in-frame clones only, not all of them. V, J and clone size are those of that table, while D and trimming were read from the DNA. This table has around 250,000 clones, over 75% appearing once. The sample was peripheral blood. The TCR sequence derives from a human donor in a cohort sampled during active COVID-19. This chain joins TRBV6-5 and TRBJ2-7; 11 bases match TRBD2. CDR3 nucleotide sequence: TGTGCCAGCAGCCCGACTAGCGGGGTCTACGAGCAGTACTTC. It yields the protein CASSPTSGVYEQYF.